What follows is one TCR beta chain and its context. There are 15 residues in the CDR3. Trimming pared 3 bases from V and 2 bases from J, leaving 10 bases between. Germline CDR1 is SEHNR and CDR2 is FQNEAQ (reference sequence). These data are taken from a study of blood T cell repertoires in COVID-19. On the study more broadly: Both acute and convalescent COVID-19 samples were obtained from the United States, Italy and Spain.

Using immunoSEQ multiplex PCR, the repertoire was profiled, and TCRdb retains in-frame clones only, with some absent. The sample lists some 350,000 clones, over 80% occurring once. This chain connects TRBV7-9 to TRBJ2-2, with D perhaps TRBD2 (5 bases). The sequenced sample was PBMCs or T cells enriched from blood (not recorded which). This TCR was sampled from a man aged 25-45 years who had recovered from COVID-19. The CDR3 loop is CASSFGVPNTGELFF. Written as DNA, the CDR3 is TGTGCCAGCAGCTTCGGGGTCCCTAACACCGGGGAGCTGTTTTTT.